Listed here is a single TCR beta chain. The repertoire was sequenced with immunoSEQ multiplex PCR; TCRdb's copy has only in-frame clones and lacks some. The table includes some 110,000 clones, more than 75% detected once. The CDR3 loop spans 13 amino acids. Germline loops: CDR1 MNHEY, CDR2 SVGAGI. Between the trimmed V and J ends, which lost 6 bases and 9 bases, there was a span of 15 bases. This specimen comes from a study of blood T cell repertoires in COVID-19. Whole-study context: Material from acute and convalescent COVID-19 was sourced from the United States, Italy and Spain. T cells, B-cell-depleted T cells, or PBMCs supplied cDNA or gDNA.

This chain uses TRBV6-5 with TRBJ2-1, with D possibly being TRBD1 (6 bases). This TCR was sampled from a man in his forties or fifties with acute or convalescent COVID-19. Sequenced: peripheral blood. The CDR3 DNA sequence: TGTGCCAGCAGGAAACAGGGTTCGGGTGAGCAGTTCTTC. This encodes CASRKQGSGEQFF.